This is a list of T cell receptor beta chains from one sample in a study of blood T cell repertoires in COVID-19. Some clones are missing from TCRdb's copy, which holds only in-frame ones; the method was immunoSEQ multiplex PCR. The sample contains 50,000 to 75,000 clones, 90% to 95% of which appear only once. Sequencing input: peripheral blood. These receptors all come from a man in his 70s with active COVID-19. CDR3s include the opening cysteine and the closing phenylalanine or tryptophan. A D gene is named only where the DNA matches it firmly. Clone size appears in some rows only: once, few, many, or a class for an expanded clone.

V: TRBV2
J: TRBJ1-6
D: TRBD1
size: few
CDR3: CASSSPGQGYNSPLHF
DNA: TGTGCCAGCAGTTCACCGGGACAGGGGTATAATTCACCCCTCCACTTT

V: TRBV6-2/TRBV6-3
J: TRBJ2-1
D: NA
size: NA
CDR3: CASSFVAYNEQFF
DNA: TGTGCCAGCAGTTTCGTTGCGTACAATGAGCAGTTCTTC

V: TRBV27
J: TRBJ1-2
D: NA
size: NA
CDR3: CASSSRRGGYTF
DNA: TGTGCCAGCAGCTCCAGGCGGGGAGGCTACACCTTC

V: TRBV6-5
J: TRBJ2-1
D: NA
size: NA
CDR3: CASSYDLGAGNEQFF
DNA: TGTGCCAGCAGTTACGATTTGGGGGCCGGGAATGAGCAGTTCTTC

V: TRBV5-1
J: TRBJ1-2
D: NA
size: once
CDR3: CASSITGTYYTF
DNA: TGCGCCAGCAGCATAACAGGGACCTACTACACCTTC

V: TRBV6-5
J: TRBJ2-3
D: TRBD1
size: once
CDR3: CLLKGAGADTQYF
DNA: TGCTTACTAAAGGGGGCGGGCGCAGATACGCAGTATTTT

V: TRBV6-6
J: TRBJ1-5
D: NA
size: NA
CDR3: CASSYGGVGQPQHF
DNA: TGTGCCAGCAGTTACGGGGGGGTGGGTCAGCCCCAGCATTTT

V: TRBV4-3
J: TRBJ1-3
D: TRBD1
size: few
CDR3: CASSPGTGVSGNTIYF
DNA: TGCGCCAGCAGCCCCGGGACAGGGGTCTCTGGAAACACCATATATTTT

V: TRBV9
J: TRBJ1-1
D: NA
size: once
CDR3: CASSVGRGTEAFF
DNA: TGTGCCAGCAGCGTAGGACGGGGCACTGAAGCTTTCTTT

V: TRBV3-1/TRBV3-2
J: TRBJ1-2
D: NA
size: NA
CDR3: CASSQETATYGYTF
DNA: TGTGCCAGCAGCCAAGAGACAGCTACCTATGGCTACACCTTC

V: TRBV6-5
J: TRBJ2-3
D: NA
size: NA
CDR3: CASRAGPPPTDTQYF
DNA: TGTGCCAGCAGGGCTGGCCCACCCCCCACAGATACGCAGTATTTT

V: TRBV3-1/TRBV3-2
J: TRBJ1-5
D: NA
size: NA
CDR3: CASSPAENQPQHF
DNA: TGCGCCAGCAGCCCTGCAGAAAATCAGCCCCAGCATTTT

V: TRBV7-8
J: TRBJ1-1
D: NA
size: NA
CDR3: CASSFEGARTEAFF
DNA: TGTGCCAGCAGCTTCGAGGGCGCAAGGACTGAAGCTTTCTTT

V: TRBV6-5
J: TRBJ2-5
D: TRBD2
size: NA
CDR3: CASSTSGGQETQYF
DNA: TGTGCCAGCAGTACTAGCGGGGGACAAGAGACCCAGTACTTC

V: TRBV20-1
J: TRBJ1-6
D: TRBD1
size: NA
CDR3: CSASPTGGGYNSPLHF
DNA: TGCAGTGCTAGTCCGACAGGGGGGGGTTATAATTCACCCCTCCACTTT

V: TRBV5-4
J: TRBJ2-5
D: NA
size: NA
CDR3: CASSRDIQETQYF
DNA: TGTGCCAGCAGCCGGGATATCCAAGAGACCCAGTACTTC

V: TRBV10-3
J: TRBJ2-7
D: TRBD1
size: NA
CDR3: CAISERDSSYEQYF
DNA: TGTGCCATCAGTGAGAGGGACAGCAGCTACGAGCAGTACTTC

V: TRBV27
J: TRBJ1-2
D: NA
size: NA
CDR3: CASSLSTDHYGYTF
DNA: TGTGCCAGCAGTTTATCAACAGATCACTATGGCTACACCTTC

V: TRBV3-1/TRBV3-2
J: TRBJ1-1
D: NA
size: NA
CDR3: CASSLPGTEAFF
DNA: TGTGCCAGCAGCCTACCGGGCACTGAAGCTTTCTTT

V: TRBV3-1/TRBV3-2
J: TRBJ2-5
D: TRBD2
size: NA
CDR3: CASSPRGAGLGSETQYF
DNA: TGTGCCAGCAGCCCACGTGGAGCGGGACTAGGTTCAGAGACCCAGTACTTC

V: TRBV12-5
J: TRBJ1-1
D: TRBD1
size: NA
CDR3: CASGVDRGGAFF
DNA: TGTGCTAGTGGCGTGGACAGGGGGGGAGCTTTCTTT

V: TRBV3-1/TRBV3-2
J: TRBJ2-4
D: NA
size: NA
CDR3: CASSPIQGSAKNIQYF
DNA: TGTGCCAGCAGCCCGATACAGGGATCGGCCAAAAACATTCAGTACTTC

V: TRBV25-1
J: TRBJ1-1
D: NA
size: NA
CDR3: CASSDRLVLSSAFF
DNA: TGTGCCAGCAGTGATCGCCTGGTTCTATCTTCGGCTTTCTTT